Below, 26 T cell receptor beta chains from the same sample are listed, as sequenced in a study of identical twins. TCRdb processed the 5' RACE reads anew with MiXCR; each CDR3 protein has one entry. The sample has 250,000 or so distinct CDR3 sequences; approximately 7.9% are singletons. The data were also submitted as part of a second study, on yellow fever vaccine responses in identical twins.

Input material: CD8+ T cells sorted from blood. These receptor sequences come from a woman between 18 and 29 years old in good health.

This clonotype occurred many times. The rearrangement joins TRBV4-1 to TRBJ2-2; 13 bases agree with TRBD2. V dropped 3 bases and J dropped 6; count of bases not matched to a gene: 4. The germline gives CDR1 MGHRA, CDR2 YSYEKL. The CDR3 totals 16 residues. Written as DNA, the CDR3 is TGCGCCAGCAGCCAGGGACTAGCGGGGAATTCCGGGGAGCTGTTTTTT. Its protein is CASSQGLAGNSGELFF.

This clonotype was recorded a few times. The chain uses TRBV9 and TRBJ1-2, with a weak D call TRBD1 (6 bases). Between the trimmed V and J ends, which lost 1 base and 6 bases, there was a span of 19 bases. The V gene's germline CDR1 is SGDLS and CDR2 YYNGEE. The CDR3 is made up of 16 amino acids. The CDR3 spells CASSVRNSGTLDGYTF. CDR3 DNA sequence: TGTGCCAGCAGCGTACGCAATTCCGGGACATTGGATGGCTACACCTTC.

The table lists this clonotype with many counts. J is TRBJ2-3 and V is TRBV28, with D perhaps being TRBD1 or TRBD2 (5 bases each). Trimming shortened V by 4 bases and J by 0 bases, and 14 bases separated the two germline ends. This CDR3 region has 16 residues. The germline V gene has CDR1 MDHEN and CDR2 SYDVKM. In DNA form, the CDR3 reads TGTGCCAGCAGTTCGATAATCTGGGACAGCACAGATACGCAGTATTTT. It specifies CASSSIIWDSTDTQYF.

For the CDR3, the DNA is TGTGCCAGCAGCCAAGAGGGACTAGCGGGGGTAGAGACCCAGTACTTC. It translates to CASSQEGLAGVETQYF. V gene TRBV4-2 combines with J gene TRBJ2-5; 14 positions match TRBD2. The CDR3 contains 16 residues. CDR1 is LGHNA, CDR2 YNFKEQ, per germline. V lost 0 bases, J lost 4 bases, and 1 base stayed unmatched.

This clonotype has only a few counts. CDR3 nucleotide sequence: TGTGCCAGCAGCCAAGGCCTCCTACTAGCGGGCTACGAGCAGTACTTC. This encodes CASSQGLLLAGYEQYF. The rearrangement links TRBV3-1 to TRBJ2-7; 9 bases agree with TRBD2. J gave up 3 bases and V 1 base, and 7 bases lay outside the gene matches. The CDR3 covers 16 residues. The germline CDR1 and CDR2 sequences are LGHDT and YNNKEL (reference sequence).

In its sample, this clonotype was seen a few times. The J gene is TRBJ2-1, the V gene TRBV20-1, with D unresolved. This CDR3 has 12 residues. Trimming removed 3 bases from V and 6 bases from J, with 9 bases in between. The V gene's germline CDR1 is DFQATT and CDR2 SNEGSKA (reference sequence). CDR3 in DNA: TGCAGTGCTAGGGGGTGGACCAATGAGCAGTTCTTC. Translating it yields CSARGWTNEQFF.

This clonotype was picked up a small number of times. The chain joins TRBV3-1 to TRBJ1-2; D might be TRBD1 (6 bases). CDR3 length: 13 residues. Trimming took off 5 bases at V and 8 bases at J, with 15 bases between the two ends. Germline V lookup: CDR1 LGHDT, CDR2 YNNKEL (reference sequence). CDR3 DNA sequence: TGTGCCAGCAGCTTACAGCCAGGGGACGGCTACACCTTC. It translates to CASSLQPGDGYTF.

This clonotype was observed at least ten times. This chain connects TRBV28 to TRBJ1-1, with a possible D match to TRBD1 (5 bases). This CDR3 is built from 13 residues. V gave up 3 bases and J gave up 5 bases, with 10 bases separating them. Per germline, CDR1 MDHEN and CDR2 SYDVKM. The CDR3: CASSFFQGTEAFF. CDR3 nucleotide sequence: TGTGCCAGCAGTTTTTTTCAGGGAACTGAAGCTTTCTTT.

The chain has TRBV5-1 and TRBJ1-4, with D uncertain. Trimming took off 4 bases at V and 0 bases at J, with 10 bases between the two ends. Per germline, CDR1 SGHRS and CDR2 YFSETQ. The CDR3 totals 15 residues. The CDR3 loop is CASSLEHPTNEKLFF. CDR3 bases: TGCGCCAGCAGCCTAGAACACCCAACTAATGAAAAACTGTTTTTT.

This clonotype came up many times. The CDR3 DNA reads as TGTGCCAGCAGTCCAACGGGGTCCACTGAAGCTTTCTTT. Translated: CASSPTGSTEAFF. V usage is TRBV12-3 or TRBV12-4 and J usage is TRBJ1-1, with D hard to call. V shed 5 bases and J shed 4 bases, with 11 bases lying between them. The CDR3 totals 13 residues.

V is TRBV2 and J is TRBJ2-7, with 8 bases matching TRBD1. J was trimmed by 3 bases and V by 2 bases; bases with no gene match: 6. CDR3 length equals 15 residues. The germline V gene has CDR1 SNHLY and CDR2 FYNNEI. The CDR3 spells CASSETGGYYYEQYF. The CDR3 coding sequence is TGTGCCAGCAGTGAAACAGGGGGATATTACTACGAGCAGTACTTC.

This clonotype appeared many times. CDR3 region: CASSQDLRGYGNQPQHF. CDR3 nucleotide sequence: TGCGCCAGCAGCCAAGATCTGAGGGGGTATGGCAATCAGCCCCAGCATTTT. This chain joins TRBV4-1 and TRBJ1-5, with D possibly being TRBD1 (6 bases). The germline V gene has CDR1 MGHRA and CDR2 YSYEKL. V gave up 0 bases and J gave up 2 bases, with 14 bases separating them. The CDR3 sequence is 17 residues long.

V gene TRBV4-1 combines with J gene TRBJ2-3; weak D call: TRBD2 (5 bases). Per germline, CDR1 MGHRA and CDR2 YSYEKL. V was shortened by 2 bases and J by 4 bases, with 7 bases between the two germline ends. The CDR3 sequence is 13 residues long. The CDR3 bases are TGCGCCAGCAGCCAACTAGCTGCAGATACGCAGTATTTT. This translates into CASSQLAADTQYF.

This clonotype was recorded at least ten times. The chain is built from TRBV6-2 or TRBV6-3 and TRBJ2-1; TRBD2 matches 9 bases. CDR1 and CDR2 (germline): MNHEY, SVGEGT. V shed 6 bases and J 3 bases; nucleotides not matched to a gene: 3. This CDR3 has 14 amino acids. The chain's CDR3 is CASSVAGDYNEQFF. CDR3 nucleotides: TGTGCCAGCAGCGTAGCGGGGGACTACAATGAGCAGTTCTTC.

The chain recombines TRBV2 with TRBJ2-1; 7 nucleotides match TRBD2. CDR3 length: 14 residues. In germline, CDR1 is SNHLY, CDR2 FYNNEI. The junction had 14 bases not matched to a gene; V was cut back by 11 bases and J by 7 bases. This CDR3 is CAATPAGVLNEQFF. Written as DNA, the CDR3 is TGTGCCGCTACACCGGCGGGAGTACTTAATGAGCAGTTCTTC.

This clonotype showed up many times. The chain is built from TRBV20-1 and TRBJ2-1; no firm D call. CDR1 and CDR2 from the germline V gene are DFQATT and SNEGSKA (reference sequence). The CDR3 runs 11 residues. Deletions cut 2 bases from V and 4 bases from J, with 3 bases between. The CDR3 reads CSARLYNEQFF. CDR3 DNA: TGCAGTGCTAGACTGTACAATGAGCAGTTCTTC.

The V gene is TRBV11-2, the J gene TRBJ2-1; 8 positions match TRBD2. The CDR3 contains 14 residues. Germline CDR1 SGHAT, CDR2 FQNNGV. Trimming at V came to 4 bases and at J to 6 bases, leaving 5 bases not matched to a gene. The CDR3 DNA reads TGTGCCAGCAGCTACCCGGGGGGGGGCAATGAGCAGTTCTTC. It specifies CASSYPGGGNEQFF.

The chain carries TRBV7-8 and TRBJ2-2, with D possibly TRBD1 on 5 matching bases. CDR3 length: 15 residues. Trimming pared 5 bases from V and 7 bases from J, leaving 17 bases between. Germline V CDR1 and CDR2: SGHVS, FQNEAQ. CDR3 residues: CASSTIGAGYGELFF. Written as DNA, the CDR3 is TGTGCCAGCAGCACCATAGGGGCTGGGTACGGGGAGCTGTTTTTT. Based on the CDR3 plus reference TRBV7-8 and TRBJ2-2, the full variable domain is GAGVSQSPRYKVAKRGQDVALRCDPISGHVSLFWYQQALGQGPEFLTYFQNEAQLDKSGLPSDRFFAERPEGSVSTLKIQRTQQEDSAVYLCASSTIGAGYGELFFGEGSRLTVL.

In this sample, this clonotype turned up many times. The chain recombines TRBV7-9 with TRBJ2-7; D unresolved. CDR1 is SEHNR and CDR2 is FQNEAQ in the germline V gene (reference sequence). The V end was cut by 5 bases, the J end by 4 bases, with 15 bases between. The CDR3 is made up of 14 amino acids. DNA of the CDR3: TGTGCCAGCAGCCCCAAGATCGGGTCTTACGAGCAGTACGTC. The encoded protein is CASSPKIGSYEQYV.

This clonotype was counted many times. The rearrangement uses TRBV7-6 and TRBJ2-7, with D possibly being TRBD1 (6 bases). Trimming removed 5 bases from V and 5 bases from J, with 10 bases in between. CDR1 is SGHVS and CDR2 is FNYEAQ in the germline V gene. CDR3 length equals 12 residues. The CDR3 nucleotides read TGTGCCAGCAGCCTGGGGGCGGACGAGCAGTACTTC. This translates into CASSLGADEQYF. Full variable domain (outside the CDR3, taken from reference TRBV7-6 and TRBJ2-7): GAGVSQSPRYKVTKRGQDVALRCDPISGHVSLYWYRQALGQGPEFLTYFNYEAQQDKSGLPNDRFSAERPEGSISTLTIQRTEQRDSAMYRCASSLGADEQYFGPGTRLTVT.

V gene TRBV27 combines with J gene TRBJ2-2; D remains unclear. Germline V lookup: CDR1 MNHEY, CDR2 SMNVEV (reference sequence). The CDR3 contains 12 residues. The germline V and J ends were trimmed by 2 bases and 6 bases, with 4 bases remaining between them. The CDR3 reads CASSLIAGELFF. For the CDR3, the DNA is TGTGCCAGCAGTTTAATCGCCGGGGAGCTGTTTTTT.

At least ten counts were recorded for this clonotype. The V gene is TRBV29-1, the J gene TRBJ2-5; D assignment may be TRBD1 or TRBD2 (5 bases each). Trimming pared 6 bases from V and 4 bases from J, leaving 12 bases between. CDR1 and CDR2 (germline): SQVTM, ANQGSEA. The CDR3 runs to 12 residues. The CDR3 DNA follows: TGCAGCGTGGACTGGGGGAGAGAGACCCAGTACTTC. Protein product: CSVDWGRETQYF.

At least ten counts were recorded for this clonotype. The rearrangement uses TRBV5-6 and TRBJ2-5; possible D gene TRBD1, 5 bases. The V gene's germline CDR1 is SGHDT and CDR2 YYEEEE. The CDR3 runs to 16 residues. V dropped 4 bases and J dropped 0 bases, with 16 bases sitting between them. As DNA, the CDR3 is TGTGCCAGCAGCCGTGGAGTGTGGGGCGACCAAGAGACCCAGTACTTC. Translating it yields CASSRGVWGDQETQYF. Drawing the rest from reference TRBV5-6 and TRBJ2-5, the complete variable domain is DAGVTQSPTHLIKTRGQQVTLRCSPKSGHDTVSWYQQALGQGPQFIFQYYEEEERQRGNFPDRFSGHQFPNYSSELNVNALLLGDSALYLCASSRGVWGDQETQYFGPGTRLLVL.

This clonotype was seen only a few times. The J gene is TRBJ2-7, the V gene TRBV4-1; TRBD1 matches at 11 bases. Germline V CDR1 and CDR2: MGHRA, YSYEKL. The CDR3 runs 17 residues. V trimming: 2 bases; J trimming: 4 bases; junction bases outside the gene matches: 10. The CDR3 DNA sequence: TGCGCCAGCAGCCAACTTTTTGCCGGACAGGGGGCGTACGAGCAGTACTTC. Translating it yields CASSQLFAGQGAYEQYF.

This clonotype was found a few times. The CDR3 sequence: CASSSLQGTGTEAFF. In nucleotides, the CDR3 is TGTGCCAGCAGCTCCCTACAGGGAACCGGCACTGAAGCTTTCTTT. The V and J genes are TRBV7-9 and TRBJ1-1; D is possibly TRBD1 (6 bases). Looked up from germline, CDR1 is SEHNR and CDR2 is FQNEAQ (reference sequence). The CDR3 contains 15 residues. The V and J ends lost 4 bases and 4 bases respectively, with 16 bases between them.

A few counts support this clonotype. The chain employs TRBV3-1 and TRBJ2-2, with 8 bases fitting TRBD2. Germline V gene lookup returns CDR1 LGHDT and CDR2 YNNKEL (reference sequence). This CDR3 has 18 amino acids. After removal of 0 bases from V and 5 bases from J, the junction contained 11 bases not matched to a gene. CDR3 sequence reads: CASSQEVMVAGRTGELFF. For the CDR3, the DNA is TGTGCCAGCAGCCAAGAGGTGATGGTAGCGGGACGGACCGGGGAGCTGTTTTTT.